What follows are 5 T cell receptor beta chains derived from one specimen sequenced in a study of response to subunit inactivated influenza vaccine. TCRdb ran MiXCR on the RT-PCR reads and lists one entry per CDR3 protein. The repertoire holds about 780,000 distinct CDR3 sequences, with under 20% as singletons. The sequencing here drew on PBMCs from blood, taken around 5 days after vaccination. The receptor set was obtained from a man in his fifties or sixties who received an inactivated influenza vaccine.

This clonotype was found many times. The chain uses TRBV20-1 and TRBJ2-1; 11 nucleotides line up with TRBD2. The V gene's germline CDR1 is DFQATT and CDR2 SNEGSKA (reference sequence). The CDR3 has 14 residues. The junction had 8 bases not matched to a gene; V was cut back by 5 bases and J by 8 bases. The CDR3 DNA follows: TGCAGTGCTGATAGCGGGAGGGCCGTCGATGAGCAGTTCTTC. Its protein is CSADSGRAVDEQFF.

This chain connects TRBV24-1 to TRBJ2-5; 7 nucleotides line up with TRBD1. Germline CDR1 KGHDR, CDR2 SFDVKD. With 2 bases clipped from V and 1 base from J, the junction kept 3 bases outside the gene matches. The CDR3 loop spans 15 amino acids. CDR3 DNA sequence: TGTGCCACCAGTGATTGGGACAGTACCCAAGAGACCCAGTACTTC. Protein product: CATSDWDSTQETQYF.

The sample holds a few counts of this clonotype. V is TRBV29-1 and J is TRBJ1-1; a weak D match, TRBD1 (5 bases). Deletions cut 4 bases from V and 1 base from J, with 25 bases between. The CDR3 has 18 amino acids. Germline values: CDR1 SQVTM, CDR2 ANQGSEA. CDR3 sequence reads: CSVALAPGREKRNTEAFF. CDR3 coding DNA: TGCAGCGTTGCGCTCGCCCCCGGCAGGGAGAAAAGGAACACTGAAGCTTTCTTT.

In nucleotides, the CDR3 is TGCGCCAGTCATGACACCCCCTACGAGCAGTACTTC. Protein product: CASHDTPYEQYF. The genes are TRBV5-1 and TRBJ2-7; unclear D gene. Trimming removed 8 bases at V and 2 bases at J, with 11 bases between. Germline V gene lookup returns CDR1 SGHRS and CDR2 YFSETQ. The length of the CDR3 is 12 residues.

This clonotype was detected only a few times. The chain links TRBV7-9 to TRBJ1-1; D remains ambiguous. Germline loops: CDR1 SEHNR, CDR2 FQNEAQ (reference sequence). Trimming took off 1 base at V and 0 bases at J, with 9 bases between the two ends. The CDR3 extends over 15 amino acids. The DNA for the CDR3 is TGTGCCAGCAGCTTAGATCCGGTTATGAACACTGAAGCTTTCTTT. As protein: CASSLDPVMNTEAFF.